Below, 8 T cell receptor beta chains from the same sample are listed, as sequenced in a study of regulatory T cells in long-lasting Graves disease. For TCR beta, libraries came from iRepertoire HTBI primers and Arm-PCR of CDR3 regions. TCRdb recomputed calls from the multiplex PCR reads with MiXCR, one row per CDR3 protein. The sample includes about 470,000 distinct CDR3 sequences, under 20% of them seen just once. The time point here: newly diagnosed GD, antithyroid drugs for less than 3 months. There was RNA extracted from PBMCs, and the TCR library was made from it. These data also formed part of another study, on T cells in Graves' hyperthyroidism and ophthalmopathy.

The sequences come from peripheral blood mononuclear cells (PBMCs), collected at new diagnosis, from a patient treated with antithyroid drugs. Receptor source: a man in his forties or fifties with Graves disease.

The rearrangement joins TRBV7-2 to TRBJ2-5, with 13 bases fitting TRBD2. Germline V lookup: CDR1 SGHTA, CDR2 FQGNSA. The CDR3 runs to 14 residues. The trim removed 5 bases at V and 11 bases at J, leaving 8 bases unmatched. For the CDR3, the DNA is TGTGCCAGCAGCCCAACTAGCGGGGGGGTGAGTCAGTACTTC. Translation gives CASSPTSGGVSQYF. The entire variable domain, with the rest obtained from reference TRBV7-2 and TRBJ2-5, is as follows: GAGVSQSPSNKVTEKGKDVELRCDPISGHTALYWYRQSLGQGLEFLIYFQGNSAPDKSGLPSDRFSAERTGGSVSTLTIQRTQQEDSAVYLCASSPTSGGVSQYFGPGTRLLVL.

This clonotype was seen ten or more times. The J gene is TRBJ2-1, the V gene TRBV20-1; 9 bases map to TRBD2. This CDR3 region has 16 residues. CDR1 is DFQATT and CDR2 is SNEGSKA in the germline V gene (reference sequence). With 1 base clipped from V and 1 base from J, the junction kept 5 bases outside the gene matches. CDR3 coding DNA: TGCAGTGCTAGAGGGAAAAGCGGGAGGTCCTACAATGAGCAGTTCTTC. Its translation is CSARGKSGRSYNEQFF.

This clonotype was found many times. The chain links TRBV11-2 to TRBJ2-7; weak D call: TRBD2 (7 bases). Germline lookup yields CDR1 SGHAT and CDR2 FQNNGV. The germline V and J ends were trimmed by 6 bases and 0 bases, with 12 bases remaining between them. The CDR3 spans 14 residues. CDR3 sequence reads: CASRKAGHSYEQYF. CDR3 in DNA: TGTGCCAGCAGAAAAGCGGGACACTCCTACGAGCAGTACTTC.

This clonotype has ten or more counts. V and J are TRBV3-1 and TRBJ1-6; D not resolved. The ends were cut back, 4 bases at V and 9 bases at J, with 10 bases in the middle. Germline assignment: CDR1 LGHDT and CDR2 YNNKEL (reference sequence). The length of the CDR3 is 13 residues. The CDR3 region has the DNA TGTGCCAGCAGCCCCGGACGAGGTTCACCCCTCCACTTT. This codes for CASSPGRGSPLHF. Drawing the rest from reference TRBV3-1 and TRBJ1-6, the complete variable domain is DTAVSQTPKYLVTQMGNDKSIKCEQNLGHDTMYWYKQDSKKFLKIMFSYNNKELIINETVPNRFSPKSPDKAHLNLHINSLELGDSAVYFCASSPGRGSPLHFGNGTRLTVT.

The chain couples TRBV15 to TRBJ2-1; TRBD2 matches at 11 bases. V lost 0 bases, J lost 4 bases, and 5 bases stayed unmatched. Germline V CDR1 and CDR2: LNHNV, YYDKDF (reference sequence). The length of the CDR3 is 17 residues. The CDR3 loop reads CATSRDLGTSGYNEQFF. The CDR3 nucleotides are TGTGCCACCAGCAGAGATTTGGGGACTAGCGGTTACAATGAGCAGTTCTTC.

In its sample, this clonotype was seen many times. This chain joins TRBV6-1 and TRBJ1-5, with a possible D match to TRBD1 (6 bases). Germline V gene sequence: CDR1 MNHNS, CDR2 SASEGT. Trimming took off 5 bases at V and 6 bases at J, with 14 bases between the two ends. This CDR3 is 14 amino acids long. The CDR3 nucleotides are TGTGCCAGCAGTCCCAGGGGAACGGGTCAGCCCCAGCATTTT. This gives the protein CASSPRGTGQPQHF.

There are a few counts of this clonotype. This chain uses TRBV28 with TRBJ2-7; D might be TRBD1 (5 bases). The V gene lost 4 bases and the J gene lost 2 bases, with 12 bases spanning the gap. CDR1 MDHEN and CDR2 SYDVKM come from the germline V gene. CDR3 length equals 14 residues. CDR3 nucleotide sequence: TGTGCCAGCAGTTCCCAGGGTTCGGCCTACGAGCAGTACTTC. Encoded protein: CASSSQGSAYEQYF.

This clonotype was observed many times. This chain links TRBV7-3 with TRBJ2-3; D may be TRBD1 (6 bases). V lost 6 bases and J lost 1, with 8 bases in between. In germline, CDR1 is SGHTA, CDR2 FQGTGA. The CDR3 is made up of 13 amino acids. CDR3 in amino acids: CASRRTGTDTQYF. The CDR3 nucleotides are TGTGCCAGCAGACGGACAGGCACAGATACGCAGTATTTT. Combining the CDR3 with reference TRBV7-3 and TRBJ2-3 gives the whole variable domain GAGVSQTPSNKVTEKGKYVELRCDPISGHTALYWYRQSLGQGPEFLIYFQGTGAADDSGLPNDRFFAVRPEGSVSTLKIQRTERGDSAVYLCASRRTGTDTQYFGPGTRLTVL.